The 21 T cell receptor beta chains below come from one sample, sequenced in a study of T cells in Graves' hyperthyroidism and ophthalmopathy. Amplified regions were TCR beta CDR3 sequences from RNA transcripts. In the first-round RT-PCR of the TCR CDR3, the HTBI primer set was used. A single record per CDR3 protein comes from TCRdb applying MiXCR to the multiplex PCR reads. The sample includes nearly 750,000 distinct CDR3 sequences, about 35% seen only once; the top ten take roughly 30%. Sequencing was carried out using blood. The origin of the receptors is a woman aged 40-49 years with Graves' hyperthyroidism.

This chain joins TRBV7-3 and TRBJ2-3, with 10 bases aligning to TRBD1. CDR3 length: 15 amino acids. Germline CDR1 is SGHTA and CDR2 is FQGTGA. The trim removed 5 bases at V and 0 bases at J, leaving 2 bases unmatched. In nucleotides, the CDR3 is TGTGCCAGCAGCCGACAGGGGGCTAGCACAGATACGCAGTATTTT. Its protein is CASSRQGASTDTQYF.

The rearrangement links TRBV2 to TRBJ2-5, with TRBD1 matching over 7 bases. J gave up 5 bases and V 3 bases, and 12 bases lay outside the gene matches. Germline-derived CDR1 and CDR2 are SNHLY and FYNNEI. The CDR3 spans 16 residues. The CDR3 sequence: CASSDSDRVFVETQYF. CDR3 bases: TGTGCCAGCAGTGACTCCGACAGGGTTTTTGTGGAGACCCAGTACTTC.

This clonotype was counted a few times. The chain couples TRBV19 to TRBJ1-6; 7 bases match TRBD1. The CDR3 is made up of 17 amino acids. J gave up 9 bases and V 6 bases, and 17 bases lay outside the gene matches. CDR1 LNHDA and CDR2 SQIVND come from the germline V gene (reference sequence). The CDR3 region has the DNA TGTGCCAGTAGAATACCAGGGGGGACAAGCGGTATTTCACCCCTCCACTTT. Amino acids: CASRIPGGTSGISPLHF.

For the CDR3, the DNA is TGTGCCAGTAGTTCTCCGGTAGGCGACCGGGTAGGGCCCCAGCATTTT. Amino acid sequence: CASSSPVGDRVGPQHF. The chain recombines TRBV19 with TRBJ1-5, with D unclear. The V gene's germline CDR1 is LNHDA and CDR2 SQIVND (reference sequence). The CDR3 extends over 16 amino acids. Trimming pared 5 bases from V and 9 bases from J, leaving 23 bases between. Full variable domain (missing parts from reference TRBV19 and TRBJ1-5): DGGITQSPKYLFRKEGQNVTLSCEQNLNHDAMYWYRQDPGQGLRLIYYSQIVNDFQKGDIAEGYSVSREKKESFPLTVTSAQKNPTAFYLCASSSPVGDRVGPQHFGDGTRLSIL.

This clonotype was seen a handful of times. This rearrangement joins TRBV9 to TRBJ1-5, with D unresolved. This CDR3 comprises 12 residues. V shed 7 bases and J shed 7 bases, with 12 bases lying between them. CDR1 and CDR2 (germline): SGDLS, YYNGEE. CDR3 sequence reads: CASGGVRQPQHF. CDR3 DNA: TGTGCCAGCGGAGGAGTCCGCCAGCCCCAGCATTTT.

In its sample, this clonotype was seen a few times. The genes are TRBV7-2 and TRBJ1-5, with a possible D match to TRBD1 (6 bases). The germline gives CDR1 SGHTA, CDR2 FQGNSA. CDR3 length equals 17 residues. Trimming took off 5 bases at V and 0 bases at J, with 17 bases between the two ends. CDR3 coding DNA: TGTGCCAGCAGCCCCGGAGGACAGAGCTATAGCAATCAGCCCCAGCATTTT. Protein sequence: CASSPGGQSYSNQPQHF.

The genes are TRBV29-1 and TRBJ2-3; D gene ambiguous. The CDR3 is 12 residues long. Trimming stripped 7 bases from V and 5 bases from J, with 13 bases between. Germline loops: CDR1 SQVTM, CDR2 ANQGSEA. The CDR3 bases are TGCAGCGCCATTCACGGGCGAGATACGCAGTATTTT. Translation: CSAIHGRDTQYF.

The rearrangement uses TRBV10-2 and TRBJ1-1, with D unresolved. Germline V lookup: CDR1 WSHSY, CDR2 SAAADI. The CDR3 is made up of 12 amino acids. The CDR3 region has the DNA TGCACCAACGAGAATCCGAACACTGAAGCTTTCTTT. Its protein is CTNENPNTEAFF.

The chain couples TRBV15 to TRBJ1-2, with D unclear. Between the trimmed V and J ends, which lost 3 bases and 6 bases, there was a span of 14 bases. This CDR3 region has 14 residues. The germline CDR1 and CDR2 sequences are LNHNV and YYDKDF (reference sequence). The CDR3 protein is CATSSTDRPDGYTF. The CDR3 DNA sequence: TGTGCCACCAGCAGCACGGACCGGCCTGATGGCTACACCTTC.

In regard to this clonotype: At one of its ends the junction is not consistent with the germline gene, which may arise from a read error. The V gene is TRBV5-1, the J gene TRBJ1-1, with D perhaps matching TRBD1 (6 bases). The germline V gene encodes CDR1 SGHRS and CDR2 YFSETQ. The CDR3 is 15 amino acids. CDR3 nucleotide sequence: TGTGCCAGCAGCGCCGCGGGCAGGGGAAACACTGAAGCTTTCTTT. This sequence encodes CASSAAGRGNTEAFF.

This clonotype was counted a single time. The chain combines TRBV5-1 with TRBJ2-6; a possible D gene is TRBD1 (5 bases). Trimming removed 7 bases from V and 3 bases from J, with 14 bases in between. The CDR3 is made up of 15 amino acids. Germline-derived CDR1 and CDR2 are SGHRS and YFSETQ. Here the CDR3 reads CASLQDQGGANVLTF. The CDR3 DNA reads as TGCGCCAGCTTACAGGACCAGGGTGGGGCCAACGTCCTGACTTTC. The full variable domain, its missing parts supplied by reference TRBV5-1 and TRBJ2-6, is KAGVTQTPRYLIKTRGQQVTLSCSPISGHRSVSWYQQTPGQGLQFLFEYFSETQRNKGNFPGRFSGRQFSNSRSEMNVSTLELGDSALYLCASLQDQGGANVLTFGAGSRLTVL.

This chain uses TRBV29-1 with TRBJ1-2; possibly TRBD1 for D (5 bases). This CDR3 comprises 11 residues. From germline, CDR1 is SQVTM and CDR2 ANQGSEA. CDR3 sequence (DNA): TGCAGTCCCGGGGACGGGAGTGGCTACACCTTC. This encodes CSPGDGSGYTF. Full variable domain (rest looked up from reference TRBV29-1 and TRBJ1-2): SAVISQKPSRDICQRGTSLTIQCQVDSQVTMMFWYRQQPGQSLTLIATANQGSEATYESGFVIDKFPISRPNLTFSTLTVSNMSPEDSSIYLCSPGDGSGYTFGSGTRLTVV.

With respect to this clonotype: Being one base from a much bigger clone, this may be a read error. The CDR3 does not close with the conserved phenylalanine or tryptophan, likely indicating a read error. This chain connects TRBV14 to TRBJ1-2; TRBD1 matches at 8 bases. Trimming took 5 bases from V and 1 from J; bases not matched to a gene: 6. This CDR3 region has 15 residues. CDR1 and CDR2 (germline): SGHDN, FVKESK. The CDR3 reads CASSATGVGNYGYTL. CDR3 nucleotide sequence: TGTGCCAGCAGCGCGACAGGGGTCGGTAACTATGGCTACACCCTC.

This chain connects TRBV6-6 to TRBJ2-7; 8 nucleotides match TRBD2. With 7 bases clipped from V and 5 bases from J, the junction kept 10 bases outside the gene matches. Germline V gene lookup returns CDR1 MNHNY and CDR2 SVGAGI (reference sequence). The CDR3 totals 14 residues. CDR3 nucleotide sequence: TGTGCCAGCACTGGGACTAGAGGACTCCACGAGCAGTACTTC. Translating it yields CASTGTRGLHEQYF.

This clonotype was counted a few times. The rearrangement joins TRBV6-5 to TRBJ1-5; no definite D call. This CDR3 region has 13 residues. CDR1 and CDR2 (germline): MNHEY, SVGAGI. Trimming cost V 2 bases and J 7 bases, with 9 bases left between them. The CDR3 sequence is CASSYRNGQPQHF. The CDR3 nucleotides read TGTGCCAGCAGTTACCGGAATGGGCAGCCCCAGCATTTT.

This clonotype was picked up one time. The J gene is TRBJ2-1, the V gene TRBV7-9; 11 bases map to TRBD2. This CDR3 is 14 amino acids long. J lost 7 bases, V lost 10 bases, and 9 bases had no gene match. Per germline, CDR1 SEHNR and CDR2 FQNEAQ (reference sequence). The CDR3 sequence: CATSFSGGDNEQFF. The CDR3 bases are TGTGCCACCTCGTTTAGCGGGGGGGATAATGAGCAGTTCTTC.

This chain connects TRBV28 to TRBJ1-2, with a tentative D call TRBD1 (5 bases). From germline, CDR1 is MDHEN and CDR2 SYDVKM. This CDR3 has 16 amino acids. V lost 6 bases and J lost 4, with 21 bases in between. The CDR3 spells CASRLDSYASSYGYTF. The CDR3 nucleotides are TGTGCCAGCAGACTAGACAGTTACGCTTCCTCCTATGGCTACACCTTC.

This sequence joins TRBV7-9 and TRBJ1-4, with a weak D call TRBD1 (5 bases). With 5 bases removed from V and 8 bases from J, the gap between germline ends came to 9 bases. CDR3 size: 12 residues. Germline-derived CDR1 and CDR2 are SEHNR and FQNEAQ (reference sequence). CDR3 sequence reads: CASSLREEKLFF. In DNA form, the CDR3 reads TGTGCCAGCAGCCTCAGGGAAGAAAAACTGTTTTTT.

Worth noting for this clonotype: Just one base apart from a much larger clone, this may be a read error. The chain links TRBV6-4 to TRBJ1-2; D is unresolved. Trimming took 5 bases from V and 2 from J, leaving 9 bases between them. The CDR3 has 13 residues. Germline assignment: CDR1 MRHNA and CDR2 SNTAGT. CDR3 sequence: CASSMDGNYGYTF. Written as DNA, the CDR3 is TGTGCCAGCAGTATGGACGGGAACTATGGCTACACCTTC.

There are a few counts of this clonotype. The chain is built from TRBV20-1 and TRBJ2-3, with 11 bases lining up with TRBD2. The CDR3 runs 14 residues. V lost 6 bases to trimming and J lost 2 bases; unmatched junction nucleotides: 4. Germline CDR1 and CDR2: DFQATT and SNEGSKA (reference sequence). The CDR3 nucleotides are TGCAGTGCAGTAGCGGGAGGGAACACAGATACGCAGTATTTT. Amino acid sequence: CSAVAGGNTDTQYF.

This chain connects TRBV27 to TRBJ2-7; tentatively, D is TRBD2 (5 bases). This CDR3 has 14 residues. Trimming pared 6 bases from V and 7 bases from J, leaving 19 bases between. Germline V lookup: CDR1 MNHEY, CDR2 SMNVEV (reference sequence). For the CDR3, the DNA is TGTGCCAGCAGCCTCCGGTCCCACGGCGGGGAGCAGTACTTC. Translation: CASSLRSHGGEQYF.